The clone carrying this T cell receptor (beta chain) has just one count. Antigen unknown. The data originate from a study of naive and memory T cell subsets. General observations from the study: There was no ground truth to check naive and memory subset results. Over 95% of naive TCR sequences appeared only once after error correction, unlike memory subsets.

This CDR3 spans 15 amino acids. V lost 5 bases to trimming and J lost 6 bases, with 17 bases between them. Looked up from germline, CDR1 is SGHAT and CDR2 is FQNNGV. Two oligonucleotides, mixed equimolar, formed the beta constant-region primer covering TRBC1 and TRBC2. Ligation attached a single-stranded oligonucleotide with a 12-nucleotide UMI and the SP2 primer to the cDNA 3' end. TCRdb re-derived calls from the UMI-ligation and nested PCR reads in MiXCR, one entry per CDR3 protein. The table records 65,000 to 85,000 distinct CDR3 sequences, over 10% of them present only once. Overnight CMV lysate stimulation of fresh PBMCs defined donor CMV status by CD4+ IFNgamma.

The sample consisted of central memory CD4+ T cells from blood. This sequence was found in a human donor in good health. The rearrangement joins TRBV11-2 to TRBJ2-4, with D perhaps being TRBD1 or TRBD2 (5 bases each). The CDR3 nucleotides read TGTGCCAGCAGCCCCGACGGGGCCCCAGGAAACATTCAGTACTTC. Translating it yields CASSPDGAPGNIQYF. Combining the CDR3 with reference TRBV11-2 and TRBJ2-4 gives the whole variable domain EAGVAQSPRYKIIEKRQSVAFWCNPISGHATLYWYQQILGQGPKLLIQFQNNGVVDDSQLPKDRFSAERLKGVDSTLKIQPAKLEDSAVYLCASSPDGAPGNIQYFGAGTRLSVL.